These 26 T cell receptor beta chains originate from one sample sequenced in a study of cytotoxic CD8 clonotypes in ibrutinib-treated CLL. The table came from immunoSEQ multiplex PCR; TCRdb's copy has only in-frame clones and leaves some out. The sample includes approximately 350,000 clones, around 66% of them seen just once. Source: PBMCs, taken after 36 months of ibrutinib treatment. These receptors were taken from a human donor with chronic lymphocytic leukemia.

This clone has just a few counts. This chain connects TRBV4-1 to TRBJ2-2; 7 bases are shared with TRBD2. The length of the CDR3 is 13 residues. J was trimmed by 8 bases and V by 4 bases; bases with no gene match: 4. Germline V lookup: CDR1 MGHRA, CDR2 YSYEKL. CDR3 coding DNA: TGCGCCAGCAGCCGGGAGGGACCAGGGGAGCTGTTTTTT. It yields the protein CASSREGPGELFF.

There are a few counts of this clone. V is TRBV11-3 and J is TRBJ2-7, with D hard to call. In germline, CDR1 is SGHNT, CDR2 YENEEA. CDR3 length: 13 amino acids. V lost 0 bases to trimming and J lost 3 bases, with 6 bases between them. The CDR3, as DNA: TGTGCCAGCAGCTTAGATCCCAGCTACGAGCAGTACTTC. It codes for CASSLDPSYEQYF.

In its sample, this clone was seen a few times. The chain joins TRBV18 to TRBJ2-1; D is uncertain. Per the germline V gene, CDR1 is KGHSH and CDR2 is LQKENI. Trimming took off 2 bases at V and 6 bases at J, with 8 bases between the two ends. The CDR3 is 13 amino acids. This chain's CDR3 is CASSPGQRNEQFF. CDR3 sequence (DNA): TGTGCCAGCTCACCAGGCCAACGCAATGAGCAGTTCTTC.

The chain uses TRBV6-4 and TRBJ2-3; 7 bases are shared with TRBD2. V trimming: 3 bases; J trimming: 3 bases; junction bases outside the gene matches: 6. Looked up from germline, CDR1 is MRHNA and CDR2 is SNTAGT. The CDR3 totals 15 residues. The CDR3 sequence: CASSEGGGPTDTQYF. Here the CDR3 DNA reads TGTGCCAGCAGTGAGGGCGGGGGTCCGACAGATACGCAGTATTTT.

J is TRBJ2-2 and V is TRBV9, with D uncertain. The V gene lost 6 bases and the J gene lost 2 bases, with 5 bases spanning the gap. This CDR3 is built from 12 residues. CDR1 SGDLS and CDR2 YYNGEE come from the germline V gene. CDR3 sequence: CASNRNTGELFF. As DNA, the CDR3 is TGTGCCAGCAATCGAAACACCGGGGAGCTGTTTTTT.

The chain has TRBV5-1 and TRBJ1-3; no clear D gene. The CDR3 has 16 residues. Germline values: CDR1 SGHRS, CDR2 YFSETQ. V was pared by 4 bases and J by 0 bases, with 14 bases between. In nucleotides, the CDR3 is TGCGCCAGCAGCCTGAATGTTAGGTTCTCTGGAAACACCATATATTTT. It is translated as CASSLNVRFSGNTIYF.

This clone was observed a single time. V usage is TRBV5-1 and J usage is TRBJ2-7, with 8 bases matching TRBD2. This CDR3 contains 15 residues. CDR1 and CDR2 from the germline V gene are SGHRS and YFSETQ. Trimming at V came to 5 bases and at J to 3 bases, leaving 10 bases not matched to a gene. The CDR3 reads CASSPPGLAFYEQYF. The CDR3 region has the DNA TGCGCCAGCAGTCCCCCCGGACTAGCTTTCTACGAGCAGTACTTC. Filled out from reference TRBV5-1 and TRBJ2-7, the complete variable domain reads KAGVTQTPRYLIKTRGQQVTLSCSPISGHRSVSWYQQTPGQGLQFLFEYFSETQRNKGNFPGRFSGRQFSNSRSEMNVSTLELGDSALYLCASSPPGLAFYEQYFGPGTRLTVT.

This clone was picked up a small number of times. The chain uses TRBV4-3 and TRBJ2-1; TRBD2 matches at 14 bases. Germline values: CDR1 LGHNA, CDR2 YSLEER. J gave up 0 bases and V 4 bases, and 5 bases lay outside the gene matches. CDR3 length: 18 residues. For the CDR3, the DNA is TGCGCCAGCAGCCGGGGACTAGCGGGAGCTAACTCCTACAATGAGCAGTTCTTC. It specifies CASSRGLAGANSYNEQFF.

The chain's CDR3 is CASSLAGGTSSFSGNTIYF. DNA for the CDR3: TGCGCCAGCAGCTTGGCCGGGGGGACCTCCTCCTTCTCTGGAAACACCATATATTTT. This rearrangement joins TRBV5-1 to TRBJ1-3; a possible D gene is TRBD1 (5 bases). Germline CDR1 SGHRS, CDR2 YFSETQ. V was pared by 0 bases and J by 0 bases, with 19 bases between. The CDR3 has 19 residues.

The rearrangement links TRBV10-3 to TRBJ2-3, with a tentative D call TRBD2 (5 bases). Germline loops: CDR1 ENHRY, CDR2 SYGVKD. The CDR3 has 14 amino acids. The V end was cut by 4 bases, the J end by 0 bases, with 8 bases between. The CDR3 sequence is CAISAWTSTDTQYF. CDR3 coding DNA: TGTGCCATCAGTGCATGGACTAGCACAGATACGCAGTATTTT.

The genes are TRBV27 and TRBJ2-4; TRBD2 might be the D (5 bases). V was clipped by 7 bases and J by 2 bases, with 15 bases between them. CDR1 and CDR2 (germline): MNHEY, SMNVEV (reference sequence). This CDR3 region has 15 residues. The DNA for the CDR3 is TGTGCCAGCACCCGCCTCGGGGAGTCCAAAAACATTCAGTACTTC. Protein sequence: CASTRLGESKNIQYF.

V usage is TRBV10-3 and J usage is TRBJ1-1; D call uncertain. V was clipped by 0 bases and J by 2 bases, with 13 bases between them. Germline V gene sequence: CDR1 ENHRY, CDR2 SYGVKD. CDR3 length: 16 amino acids. Here the CDR3 reads CAISESRPGSNTEAFF. CDR3 nucleotides: TGTGCCATCAGTGAGTCGAGGCCCGGCTCAAACACTGAAGCTTTCTTT.

The chain combines TRBV5-6 with TRBJ2-7; D unclear. The CDR3 is 13 residues long. With 1 base removed from V and 6 bases from J, the gap between germline ends came to 11 bases. The germline V gene has CDR1 SGHDT and CDR2 YYEEEE. CDR3: CASSLRPGSEQYF. In DNA, the CDR3 is TGTGCCAGCAGCTTGAGACCTGGCTCCGAGCAGTACTTC.

V and J are TRBV2 and TRBJ2-2, with 13 nucleotides matching TRBD2. Per germline, CDR1 SNHLY and CDR2 FYNNEI. This CDR3 comprises 17 residues. V shed 6 bases, J shed 1 base, and the junction held 5 bases outside the gene matches. CDR3 coding DNA: TGTGCCAGCAGGGGACTAGCGGGGTTACTGAACACCGGGGAGCTGTTTTTT. Its translation is CASRGLAGLLNTGELFF.

This clone was picked up a small number of times. This chain joins TRBV2 and TRBJ2-2, with 7 positions matching TRBD2. The CDR3 sequence is 13 residues long. Germline assignment: CDR1 SNHLY and CDR2 FYNNEI. V shed 6 bases and J 6 bases; nucleotides not matched to a gene: 4. The CDR3 here is CASSLGRAGELFF. The CDR3 DNA reads as TGTGCCAGCAGCTTGGGGAGGGCCGGGGAGCTGTTTTTT.

This chain uses TRBV5-1 with TRBJ2-3, with 9 bases fitting TRBD1. The CDR3 is 14 residues long. The ends lost 5 bases at V and 4 bases at J; junction bases unmatched: 5. Germline V lookup: CDR1 SGHRS, CDR2 YFSETQ. The CDR3 is CASRPGTGPDTQYF. The CDR3, as DNA: TGCGCCAGCAGACCCGGGACAGGGCCAGATACGCAGTATTTT.

This rearrangement joins TRBV9 to TRBJ2-4, with D possibly being TRBD1 (5 bases). Trimming stripped 4 bases from V and 3 bases from J, with 11 bases between. The CDR3 totals 14 residues. CDR1 SGDLS and CDR2 YYNGEE come from the germline V gene. The CDR3 nucleotides read TGTGCCAGCAGCCCCCAGGGTGGCAAAAACATTCAGTACTTC. This encodes CASSPQGGKNIQYF.

This clone was counted only a few times. V usage is TRBV5-4 and J usage is TRBJ2-7, with a weak D call TRBD1 (6 bases). This CDR3 spans 14 amino acids. CDR1 SGHNT and CDR2 YYREEE come from the germline V gene (reference sequence). The V gene lost 2 bases and the J gene lost 2 bases, with 11 bases spanning the gap. The CDR3 DNA is TGTGCCAGCAGCTTTCCAGGGGAAGCCTACGAGCAGTACTTC. Residues: CASSFPGEAYEQYF.

V usage is TRBV2 and J usage is TRBJ1-5, with D perhaps TRBD1 (6 bases). The ends were cut back, 4 bases at V and 1 base at J, with 11 bases in the middle. CDR1 is SNHLY, CDR2 FYNNEI, per germline. This CDR3 contains 15 residues. CDR3 protein: CASSVAGVSNQPQHF. The DNA of the CDR3 is TGTGCCAGCAGTGTTGCAGGGGTAAGCAATCAGCCCCAGCATTTT.

Here the CDR3 reads CASSPGGGGETQYF. CDR3 coding DNA: TGCGCCAGCAGCCCTGGGGGGGGCGGGGAGACCCAGTACTTC. The chain carries TRBV4-3 and TRBJ2-5, with a tentative D call TRBD2 (7 bases). CDR1 is LGHNA and CDR2 is YSLEER in the germline V gene. Trimming left V 4 bases short and J 5 bases short, with 14 bases between. This CDR3 is built from 14 residues.

The chain links TRBV30 to TRBJ1-5, with 9 bases that match TRBD1. V lost 2 bases to trimming and J lost 0 bases; unmatched junction nucleotides: 8. The CDR3 has 17 residues. CDR1 is GTSNPN and CDR2 is SVGIG in the germline V gene (reference sequence). In nucleotides, the CDR3 is TGTGCCTGGAGTAGGGACAGGGCAGACTATAGCAATCAGCCCCAGCATTTT. Protein sequence: CAWSRDRADYSNQPQHF.

The rearrangement links TRBV27 to TRBJ1-5, with D maybe TRBD1 (6 bases). Germline-derived CDR1 and CDR2 are MNHEY and SMNVEV (reference sequence). The CDR3 extends over 17 amino acids. Trimming cost V 4 bases and J 3 bases, with 19 bases left between them. The CDR3 DNA is TGTGCCAGCAGTTCATTTACCCTTAACAGGGTCAATCAGCCCCAGCATTTT. Translation: CASSSFTLNRVNQPQHF.

The gene calls are TRBV7-9 and TRBJ2-1; 9 positions agree with TRBD2. With V trimmed by 8 bases and J by 1 base, 15 bases remained unmatched. This CDR3 contains 18 residues. The germline V gene has CDR1 SEHNR and CDR2 FQNEAQ (reference sequence). The CDR3 protein is CASDKRGRLAESYNEQFF. The CDR3 DNA is TGTGCCAGCGACAAGCGGGGCCGACTAGCGGAGTCCTACAATGAGCAGTTCTTC.

V gene TRBV5-4 combines with J gene TRBJ2-1; 9 nucleotides align to TRBD1. This CDR3 is built from 16 residues. Germline lookup yields CDR1 SGHNT and CDR2 YYREEE (reference sequence). The junction had 14 bases not matched to a gene; V was cut back by 5 bases and J by 8 bases. The CDR3 DNA sequence: TGTGCCAGCAGGTCGGACAGGGGTCCACGAATAGATGAGCAGTTCTTC. Translated: CASRSDRGPRIDEQFF.

V usage is TRBV4-1 and J usage is TRBJ2-5; D unclear. Looked up from germline, CDR1 is MGHRA and CDR2 is YSYEKL. Trimming removed 0 bases at V and 5 bases at J, with 10 bases between. The CDR3 loop spans 14 amino acids. The CDR3 DNA reads TGCGCCAGCAGCCAAGATCCCTCGAGGGAGACCCAGTACTTC. Its protein is CASSQDPSRETQYF.

This clone was recorded a few times. The gene calls are TRBV13 and TRBJ2-7; a weak D match, TRBD1 (5 bases). The germline V gene has CDR1 PRHDT and CDR2 FYEKMQ (reference sequence). The CDR3 totals 15 residues. V dropped 9 bases and J dropped 5 bases, with 23 bases sitting between them. CDR3 sequence (DNA): TGTGCCAGAGCTGAAATGCAGGGCGCATGTGACGAGCAGTACTTC. Protein product: CARAEMQGACDEQYF.